One and the same sample provided the 19 T cell receptor beta chains below, sequenced in a study of cytomegalovirus exposure and HLA in healthy donors. Primers for the PCR totalled 60 Vbeta and 13 Jbeta. Assay used: immunoSEQ multiplex PCR; TCRdb lists only in-frame clones, some missing. Of roughly 170,000 clones listed, 77% are singletons. The sequenced sample was PBMCs. The receptors here all came from a woman in her twenties or thirties in good health and CMV-seronegative.

The chain uses TRBV2 and TRBJ2-7; D is ambiguous. Per germline, CDR1 SNHLY and CDR2 FYNNEI. The germline V and J ends were trimmed by 4 bases and 2 bases, with 9 bases remaining between them. This CDR3 is built from 13 residues. The CDR3 nucleotides are TGTGCCAGCAGTGTTGAACAGACCTACGAGCAGTACTTC. Protein product: CASSVEQTYEQYF.

The rearrangement links TRBV7-2 to TRBJ2-5, with 7 bases identical to TRBD1. The V and J ends lost 5 bases and 4 bases, in that order; junction bases with no gene match: 13. CDR1 is SGHTA and CDR2 is FQGNSA in the germline V gene. The CDR3 is 16 amino acids. CDR3 coding DNA: TGTGCCAGCAGCCCACTCTTAGACAGGGTATTAGAGACCCAGTACTTC. Translated: CASSPLLDRVLETQYF.

There are many counts of this clone. V and J are TRBV6-5 and TRBJ1-1, with a weak D call TRBD1 (6 bases). Trimming took off 6 bases at V and 3 bases at J, with 11 bases between the two ends. Germline values: CDR1 MNHEY, CDR2 SVGAGI. The CDR3 spans 13 residues. In DNA form, the CDR3 reads TGTGCCAGCAGACAGGGCCCGCACACTGAAGCTTTCTTT. Translation: CASRQGPHTEAFF.

The CDR3 loop is CASSYDRGLAAYEQYF. The CDR3 DNA is TGTGCCAGCAGCTATGACAGGGGGCTGGCCGCCTACGAGCAGTACTTC. The rearrangement uses TRBV7-9 and TRBJ2-7, with 10 bases fitting TRBD1. The CDR3 runs to 16 residues. V dropped 4 bases and J dropped 2; count of bases not matched to a gene: 8. The V gene's germline CDR1 is SEHNR and CDR2 FQNEAQ (reference sequence).

The gene calls are TRBV5-6 and TRBJ2-5, with 7 nucleotides matching TRBD1. The DNA end favors TRBJ2-7, so the J call may be wrong. This CDR3 comprises 16 residues. The V gene's germline CDR1 is SGHDT and CDR2 YYEEEE. The CDR3 bases are TGTGCCAGCAGCTGGGGAGTGGGACAGAGCTCCTACGAGCAGTACTTC. Protein sequence: CASSWGVGQSSYEQYF.

This clone was detected only a few times. J is TRBJ2-2 and V is TRBV7-8; 9 bases line up with TRBD2. Looked up from germline, CDR1 is SGHVS and CDR2 is FQNEAQ. V shed 2 bases, J shed 5 bases, and the junction held 9 bases outside the gene matches. This CDR3 region has 17 residues. CDR3 coding DNA: TGTGCCAGCAGCTTATCGGATAGCGGGAGTGTTACCGGGGAGCTGTTTTTT. Residues: CASSLSDSGSVTGELFF.

The rearrangement links TRBV7-8 to TRBJ2-5, with D possibly matching TRBD2 (7 bases). The CDR3 is 11 residues long. The V end was cut by 10 bases, the J end by 5 bases, with 11 bases between. Germline V CDR1 and CDR2: SGHVS, FQNEAQ. CDR3 nucleotides: TGTGCCACGGGGGGCGGTGAGACCCAGTACTTC. Encoded protein: CATGGGETQYF.

The table lists this clone with a count of one. J is TRBJ1-4 and V is TRBV28, with 9 bases matching TRBD1. J was trimmed by 7 bases and V by 5 bases; bases with no gene match: 8. The CDR3 sequence is 15 residues long. Germline CDR1 reads MDHEN; CDR2 reads SYDVKM. The CDR3 reads CASSPNRGRSEKLFF. The CDR3 nucleotides read TGTGCCAGCAGTCCCAACAGGGGGCGCAGTGAAAAACTGTTTTTT.

The CDR3 here is CASHKDRGQETQYF. DNA for the CDR3: TGTGCCAGCCATAAGGACAGGGGACAAGAGACCCAGTACTTC. This chain uses TRBV2 with TRBJ2-5, with 9 bases fitting TRBD1. V lost 8 bases to trimming and J lost 2 bases; unmatched junction nucleotides: 6. CDR1 is SNHLY, CDR2 FYNNEI, per germline. The CDR3 runs 14 residues.

The chain couples TRBV19 to TRBJ2-7; 7 positions agree with TRBD2. Germline loops: CDR1 LNHDA, CDR2 SQIVND (reference sequence). This CDR3 contains 14 residues. V was clipped by 5 bases and J by 7 bases; unmatched bases: 11. The CDR3 DNA follows: TGTGCCAGTAGTGCCTCTAGCGGCCCCGTGGAGCAGTACTTC. The encoded protein is CASSASSGPVEQYF.

The chain combines TRBV28 with TRBJ1-2; D possibly corresponds to TRBD1 (5 bases). The CDR3 contains 15 residues. Germline CDR1 MDHEN, CDR2 SYDVKM. The V end was cut by 5 bases, the J end by 4 bases, with 17 bases between. CDR3 residues: CASSTSTEPGYGYTF. The CDR3 coding sequence is TGTGCCAGCAGTACCTCGACAGAGCCCGGCTATGGCTACACCTTC.

This clone showed up just a few times. The genes are TRBV29-1 and TRBJ1-1; D may be TRBD1 (6 bases). Deletions cut 5 bases from V and 7 bases from J, with 17 bases between. In germline, CDR1 is SQVTM, CDR2 ANQGSEA. The CDR3 consists of 13 residues. CDR3 coding DNA: TGCAGCGTTCGTAGGACAGCTACCAATGAAGCTTTCTTT. Residues: CSVRRTATNEAFF.

The rearrangement joins TRBV4-1 to TRBJ2-7; D is possibly TRBD1 (6 bases). The germline V and J ends were trimmed by 0 bases and 4 bases, with 13 bases remaining between them. Germline CDR1 is MGHRA and CDR2 is YSYEKL. This CDR3 spans 15 amino acids. The CDR3 DNA is TGCGCCAGCAGCCAAGATCTTGCAGGGGATTACGAGCAGTACTTC. It encodes CASSQDLAGDYEQYF.

V gene TRBV29-1 combines with J gene TRBJ1-2; D ambiguous. V gave up 4 bases and J gave up 3 bases, with 9 bases separating them. Germline CDR1 is SQVTM and CDR2 is ANQGSEA. The CDR3 covers 12 residues. The CDR3 sequence is CSVVPEYYGYTF. The CDR3 DNA is TGCAGCGTTGTACCAGAATACTATGGCTACACCTTC.

Worth noting for this clone: The sample holds other DNA sequences that translate to the same CDR3. The rearrangement uses TRBV28 and TRBJ1-2; D is unclear. V was pared by 5 bases and J by 1 base, with 8 bases between. The CDR3 loop spans 13 amino acids. CDR1 and CDR2 (germline): MDHEN, SYDVKM. CDR3 amino acids: CASSPQVNYGYTF. The CDR3 DNA reads as TGTGCCAGCAGTCCCCAGGTTAACTATGGCTACACCTTC.

The rearrangement joins TRBV4-3 to TRBJ2-5, with 8 bases matching TRBD1. This CDR3 region has 16 residues. The V gene end was trimmed by 4 bases and the J gene end by 2 bases; junction bases not matched to a gene: 9. Per germline, CDR1 LGHNA and CDR2 YSLEER. Here the CDR3 reads CASSRTGSNLQETQYF. As DNA, the CDR3 is TGCGCCAGCAGCCGGACAGGGTCTAACCTACAAGAGACCCAGTACTTC.

The gene calls are TRBV11-2 and TRBJ1-2, with TRBD1 as a possible D gene (5 bases). CDR3 length equals 12 residues. The germline V and J ends were trimmed by 5 bases and 8 bases, with 12 bases remaining between them. CDR1 SGHAT and CDR2 FQNNGV come from the germline V gene. CDR3 in amino acids: CASSPGLTGYTF. The CDR3 DNA reads TGTGCCAGCAGCCCAGGGCTTACGGGCTACACCTTC.

Worth noting for this clone: An end of the junction does not agree with germline; a read error may underlie this. The V gene is TRBV20-1, the J gene TRBJ1-2; the match to TRBD1 covers 10 bases. Germline CDR1 is DFQATT and CDR2 is SNEGSKA (reference sequence). CDR3 length: 11 amino acids. CDR3: CSARALDRGIF. The DNA of the CDR3 is TGCAGTGCTAGAGCTTTGGACAGGGGGATCTTC.

The chain uses TRBV2 and TRBJ2-1; 9 bases agree with TRBD2. The V gene end was trimmed by 5 bases and the J gene end by 0 bases; junction bases not matched to a gene: 2. Germline values: CDR1 SNHLY, CDR2 FYNNEI. The CDR3 is made up of 15 amino acids. Written as DNA, the CDR3 is TGTGCCAGCAGTCTAGCGGGGAACTCCTACAATGAGCAGTTCTTC. This encodes CASSLAGNSYNEQFF.